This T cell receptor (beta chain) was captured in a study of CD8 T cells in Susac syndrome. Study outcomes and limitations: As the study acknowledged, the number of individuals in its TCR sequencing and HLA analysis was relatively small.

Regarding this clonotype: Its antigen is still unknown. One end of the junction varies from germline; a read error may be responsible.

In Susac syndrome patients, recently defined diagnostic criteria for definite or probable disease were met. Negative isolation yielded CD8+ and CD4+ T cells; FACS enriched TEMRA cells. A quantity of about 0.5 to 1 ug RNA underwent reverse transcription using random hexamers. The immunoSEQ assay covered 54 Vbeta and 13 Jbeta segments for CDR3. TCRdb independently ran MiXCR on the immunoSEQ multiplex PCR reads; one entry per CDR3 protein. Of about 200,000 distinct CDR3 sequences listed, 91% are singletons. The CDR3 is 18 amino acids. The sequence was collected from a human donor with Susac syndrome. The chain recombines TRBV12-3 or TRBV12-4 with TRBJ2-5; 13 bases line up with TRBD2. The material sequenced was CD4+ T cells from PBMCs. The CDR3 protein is CASSRSTSGGIYSSPRDF. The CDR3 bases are TGTGCCAGCAGTAGATCGACTAGCGGGGGGATATACTCAAGCCCCAGGGACTTC.